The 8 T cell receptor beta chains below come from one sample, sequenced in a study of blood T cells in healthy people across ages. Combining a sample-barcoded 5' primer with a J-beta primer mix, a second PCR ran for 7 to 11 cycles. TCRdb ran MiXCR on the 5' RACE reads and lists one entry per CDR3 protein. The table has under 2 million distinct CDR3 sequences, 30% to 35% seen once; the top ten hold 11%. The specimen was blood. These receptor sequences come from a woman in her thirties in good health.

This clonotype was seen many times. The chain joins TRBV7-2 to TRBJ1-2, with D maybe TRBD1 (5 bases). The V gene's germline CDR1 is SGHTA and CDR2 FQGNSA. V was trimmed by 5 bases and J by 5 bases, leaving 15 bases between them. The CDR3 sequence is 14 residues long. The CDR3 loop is CASSPGGQYYGYTF. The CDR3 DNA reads TGTGCCAGCAGCCCCGGGGGTCAATATTATGGCTACACCTTC.

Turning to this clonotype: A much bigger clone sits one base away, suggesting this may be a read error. CDR3 protein: CSARILGLADSSYNEQFF. In nucleotides, the CDR3 is TGCAGTGCTAGAATTCTCGGTCTAGCGGACAGCTCCTACAATGAGCAGTTCTTC. This rearrangement joins TRBV20-1 to TRBJ2-1, with a weak D call TRBD2 (7 bases). The ends were cut back, 2 bases at V and 0 bases at J, with 20 bases in the middle. The germline CDR1 and CDR2 sequences are DFQATT and SNEGSKA (reference sequence). The CDR3 spans 18 residues.

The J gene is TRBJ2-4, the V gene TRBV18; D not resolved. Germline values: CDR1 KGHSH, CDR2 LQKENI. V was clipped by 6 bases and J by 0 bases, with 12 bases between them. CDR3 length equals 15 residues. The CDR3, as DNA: TGTGCCAGCTCCCCCACGGTCCTAGCCAAAAACATTCAGTACTTC. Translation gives CASSPTVLAKNIQYF.

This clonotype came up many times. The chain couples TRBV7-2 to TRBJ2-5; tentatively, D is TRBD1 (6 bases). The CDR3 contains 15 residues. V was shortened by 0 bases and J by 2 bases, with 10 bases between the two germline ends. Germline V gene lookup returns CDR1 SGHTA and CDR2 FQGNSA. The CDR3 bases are TGTGCCAGCAGCTTAGCCGGGACAACGCAAGAGACCCAGTACTTC. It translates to CASSLAGTTQETQYF.

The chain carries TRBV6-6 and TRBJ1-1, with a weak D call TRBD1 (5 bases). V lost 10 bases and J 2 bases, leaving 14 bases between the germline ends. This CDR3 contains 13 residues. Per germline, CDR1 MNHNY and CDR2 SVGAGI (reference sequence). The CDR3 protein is CAISGGLNTEAFF. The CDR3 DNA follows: TGTGCCATTTCCGGGGGTCTCAACACTGAAGCTTTCTTT.

The DNA for the CDR3 is TGTGCCACCAGTGACCCCGTACAGGGAGGCTACACCTTC. Residues: CATSDPVQGGYTF. The chain joins TRBV24-1 to TRBJ1-2, with D tentatively TRBD1 (6 bases). Germline CDR1 and CDR2: KGHDR and SFDVKD. The CDR3 runs to 13 residues. The V end was cut by 4 bases, the J end by 8 bases, with 13 bases between.

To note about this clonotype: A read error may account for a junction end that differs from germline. The DNA of the CDR3 is TGCAGTACTAGAGTCCTACGTAGCGGGAGGATCTACGAGCAGTACTTC. Protein product: CSTRVLRSGRIYEQYF. J is TRBJ2-7 and V is TRBV20-1; 10 nucleotides agree with TRBD2. Germline V gives CDR1 DFQATT, CDR2 SNEGSKA (reference sequence). The length of the CDR3 is 16 residues.

The CDR3 here is CASSLDSSPGYGYTF. CDR3 nucleotides: TGCGCCAGCAGCTTGGATAGTAGTCCGGGCTATGGCTACACCTTC. V gene TRBV5-1 combines with J gene TRBJ1-2; D gene uncertain. Trimming took off 0 bases at V and 4 bases at J, with 13 bases between the two ends. CDR1 and CDR2 (germline): SGHRS, YFSETQ. CDR3 size: 15 residues. The full variable domain, with the rest looked up from reference TRBV5-1 and TRBJ1-2, is KAGVTQTPRYLIKTRGQQVTLSCSPISGHRSVSWYQQTPGQGLQFLFEYFSETQRNKGNFPGRFSGRQFSNSRSEMNVSTLELGDSALYLCASSLDSSPGYGYTFGSGTRLTVV.